This TCR beta chain was sequenced in a study of T cell responses to AZD1222 COVID-19 vaccine. Findings of the study overall: After the peak T cell response, and only then, were repertoires sampled. Seropositivity was recorded at baseline in only a handful of AZD1222 recipients. Nearly half of spike-specific TCRs reportedly target variant regions that are unmutated in the B.1.351 and B.1.1.7 variants. Two AZD1222 doses significantly raised spike-specific TCR breadth and depth over controls.

This CDR3 is built from 12 residues. Germline CDR1 and CDR2: GTSNPN and SVGIG (reference sequence). V was shortened by 3 bases and J by 3 bases, with 6 bases between the two germline ends. Details on this clone: The antigen is unknown.

Libraries were prepared by immunoSEQ multiplex PCR; TCRdb keeps only in-frame clonotypes and omits some of them. Of tens of thousands of clones detected, around nine tenths appear once; the ten largest clones hold less than 5.5%. This chain uses TRBV30 with TRBJ2-1; no clear D. This clonotype was sampled from an adult in good health. The source material was peripheral blood, sampled on day 0 of MenACWY control vaccination. CDR3 loop: CAWSRDYNEQFF. The CDR3, as DNA: TGTGCCTGGAGCCGCGACTACAATGAGCAGTTCTTC.